This TCR beta chain came from a study of T cells in Graves' hyperthyroidism and ophthalmopathy. There were TCR beta CDR3 regions amplified from RNA transcripts. Using the HTBI primer set, a first-round RT-PCR was run on the TCR CDR3. TCRdb passed the multiplex PCR reads through MiXCR, listing each CDR3 protein once. The table records about 250,000 distinct CDR3 sequences, roughly a quarter of them present only once. With 6 bases clipped from V and 5 bases from J, the junction kept 20 bases outside the gene matches. The CDR3 is made up of 19 amino acids. Germline CDR1 and CDR2: MDHEN and SYDVKM. This chain uses TRBV28 with TRBJ2-5, with 11 nucleotides matching TRBD1. Sequenced sample: blood. This TCR was recovered from a woman aged 35 to 49 with Graves' ophthalmopathy. DNA of the CDR3: TGTGCCAGCAGACCACAAGAACCGGGACAGGGGGTATTTCGGGAGACCCAGTACTTC. Translating it yields CASRPQEPGQGVFRETQYF. Full variable domain (rest looked up from reference TRBV28 and TRBJ2-5): DVKVTQSSRYLVKRTGEKVFLECVQDMDHENMFWYRQDPGLGLRLIYFSYDVKMKEKGDIPEGYSVSREKKERFSLILESASTNQTSMYLCASRPQEPGQGVFRETQYFGPGTRLLVL.